The 29 T cell receptor beta chains given below trace back to one sample, sequenced in a study of memory CD4+ T cells and cytomegalovirus serostatus. Produced via immunoSEQ multiplex PCR; TCRdb's table is partial and in-frame only. The sample lists some 41,000 clones, about 79% occurring once. The sort gate was single viable CD3+CD4+CD8-CD45RO+ cells for memory CD4+ T cells. Material: memory CD4+ T cells from blood. These receptors came from an adult in good health and CMV-seronegative.

This sequence joins TRBV10-3 and TRBJ2-7; weak D call: TRBD2 (6 bases). CDR3 length equals 14 residues. V was clipped by 10 bases and J by 0 bases, with 16 bases between them. From germline, CDR1 is ENHRY and CDR2 SYGVKD. The CDR3 reads CATSPGLGSYEQYF. For the CDR3, the DNA is TGTGCCACATCACCGGGACTCGGCTCCTACGAGCAGTACTTC.

With regard to this clone: The junction shows a germline mismatch at one end, possibly a read error. The V call is TRBV6-5, the J call TRBJ2-5; 11 nucleotides line up with TRBD1. CDR1 and CDR2 (germline): MNHEY, SVGAGI. The CDR3 is 16 residues long. CDR3 bases: TGTGCCAGCAGCTACTTGTGGACAGGGGGCAAAGAGACCCAGTACTTC. Encoded protein: CASSYLWTGGKETQYF.

The CDR3 region has the DNA TGTGCCAGCAGGACACAGGGTTATGGCTACACCTTC. This encodes CASRTQGYGYTF. This sequence joins TRBV6-1 and TRBJ1-2; TRBD1 might be the D (6 bases). This CDR3 contains 12 residues. Deletions cut 6 bases from V and 5 bases from J, with 10 bases between. Per germline, CDR1 MNHNS and CDR2 SASEGT.

The genes are TRBV7-2 and TRBJ2-1, with TRBD2 as a possible D gene (6 bases). This CDR3 comprises 16 residues. Germline V lookup: CDR1 SGHTA, CDR2 FQGNSA. V lost 8 bases and J lost 5, with 22 bases in between. CDR3 sequence: CASLPGTAGINNEQFF. CDR3 nucleotide sequence: TGTGCCAGCCTCCCCGGGACGGCGGGGATAAACAATGAGCAGTTCTTC.

The DNA of the CDR3 is TGCGCCAGCAGCTTGGCGCCTAGCGGAGTGAACAATGAGCAGTTCTTC. Translation: CASSLAPSGVNNEQFF. This chain uses TRBV5-1 with TRBJ2-1, with TRBD2 matching 7 bases. The CDR3 loop spans 16 amino acids. The germline CDR1 and CDR2 sequences are SGHRS and YFSETQ. With V trimmed by 0 bases and J by 5 bases, 8 bases remained unmatched.

The V and J genes are TRBV2 and TRBJ2-2, with D unclear. The germline gives CDR1 SNHLY, CDR2 FYNNEI. This CDR3 is 14 amino acids long. V lost 6 bases, J lost 3 bases, and 11 bases lay in between. The CDR3 here is CASRESIDTGELFF. As DNA, the CDR3 is TGTGCCAGCAGGGAATCCATAGACACCGGGGAGCTGTTTTTT.

Only a few counts were recorded for this clone. The genes are TRBV30 and TRBJ1-2, with 9 bases identical to TRBD1. Germline V lookup: CDR1 GTSNPN, CDR2 SVGIG (reference sequence). This CDR3 region has 16 residues. Trimming took 3 bases from V and 7 from J; bases not matched to a gene: 15. For the CDR3, the DNA is TGTGCCTGGAGGAGGGGGAGATCGGACAGGGGTCGTGGCTACACCTTC. Translated, it gives CAWRRGRSDRGRGYTF.

This chain connects TRBV7-9 to TRBJ2-7; D not resolved. Trimming removed 5 bases at V and 3 bases at J, with 11 bases between. This CDR3 is built from 13 residues. Germline CDR1 is SEHNR and CDR2 is FQNEAQ (reference sequence). CDR3 protein: CASSPPFGYEQYF. CDR3 nucleotides: TGTGCCAGCAGCCCCCCATTCGGCTACGAGCAGTACTTC.

The chain employs TRBV11-2 and TRBJ1-4; D is uncertain. Per the germline V gene, CDR1 is SGHAT and CDR2 is FQNNGV. This CDR3 has 15 residues. V dropped 6 bases and J dropped 8 bases, with 19 bases sitting between them. The CDR3, as DNA: TGTGCCAGCAGTACCCTCTTTAGCAGGAGGGAAAAACTGTTTTTT. Translation gives CASSTLFSRREKLFF.

The CDR3: CAISDGGGGTDTQYF. CDR3 coding DNA: TGTGCCATCAGTGACGGGGGGGGTGGTACAGATACGCAGTATTTT. V is TRBV10-3 and J is TRBJ2-3, with 8 bases matching TRBD2. Germline V gene sequence: CDR1 ENHRY, CDR2 SYGVKD. The length of the CDR3 is 15 residues. The junction had 5 bases not matched to a gene; V was cut back by 3 bases and J by 3 bases.

The chain is built from TRBV5-1 and TRBJ2-7; TRBD2 aligns across 10 bases. J was trimmed by 2 bases and V by 1 base; bases with no gene match: 0. The CDR3 has 14 amino acids. Germline CDR1 reads SGHRS; CDR2 reads YFSETQ. The CDR3 sequence: CASSLSGRAYEQYF. The CDR3 DNA reads TGCGCCAGCAGCTTGAGCGGGAGGGCCTACGAGCAGTACTTC. Complete variable domain (other parts from reference TRBV5-1 and TRBJ2-7): KAGVTQTPRYLIKTRGQQVTLSCSPISGHRSVSWYQQTPGQGLQFLFEYFSETQRNKGNFPGRFSGRQFSNSRSEMNVSTLELGDSALYLCASSLSGRAYEQYFGPGTRLTVT.

This chain joins TRBV29-1 and TRBJ1-1; 10 nucleotides agree with TRBD1. CDR1 SQVTM and CDR2 ANQGSEA come from the germline V gene. The V and J ends lost 4 bases and 6 bases, in that order; junction bases with no gene match: 8. The CDR3 runs to 14 residues. CDR3 protein: CSVVPGQGKSEAFF. Written as DNA, the CDR3 is TGCAGCGTTGTGCCGGGACAGGGGAAATCTGAAGCTTTCTTT. The full variable domain, with the rest looked up from reference TRBV29-1 and TRBJ1-1, is SAVISQKPSRDICQRGTSLTIQCQVDSQVTMMFWYRQQPGQSLTLIATANQGSEATYESGFVIDKFPISRPNLTFSTLTVSNMSPEDSSIYLCSVVPGQGKSEAFFGQGTRLTVV.

This chain connects TRBV11-2 to TRBJ2-3; maybe TRBD2 (6 bases). V lost 0 bases, J lost 1 base, and 20 bases lay in between. The V gene's germline CDR1 is SGHAT and CDR2 FQNNGV. CDR3 length: 19 amino acids. Here the CDR3 reads CASSLDLLRRGGGTDTQYF. The DNA of the CDR3 is TGTGCCAGCAGCTTAGACCTCCTTCGGAGGGGAGGTGGCACAGATACGCAGTATTTT.

Remarks on this clone: One base away lies a much larger clone, so this may be a sequencing read error. Other nucleotide sequences from this sample produce the same CDR3. V gene TRBV5-1 combines with J gene TRBJ2-7; 8 bases fit TRBD1. The germline CDR1 and CDR2 sequences are SGHRS and YFSETQ. With V trimmed by 0 bases and J by 6 bases, 2 bases remained unmatched. This CDR3 region has 13 residues. CDR3 DNA: TGCGCCAGCAGCTTGGGCGACAGGGGCGAGCAGTACTTC. Its translation: CASSLGDRGEQYF.

The chain employs TRBV15 and TRBJ1-5; 8 positions match TRBD1. V shed 3 bases and J 7 bases; nucleotides not matched to a gene: 5. The V gene's germline CDR1 is LNHNV and CDR2 YYDKDF (reference sequence). CDR3 size: 14 residues. This chain's CDR3 is CATSSFTGGQPQHF. CDR3 DNA sequence: TGTGCCACCAGCAGCTTTACAGGGGGACAGCCCCAGCATTTT.

The rearrangement links TRBV7-8 to TRBJ2-3; D not resolved. Trimming cost V 6 bases and J 4 bases, with 20 bases left between them. CDR3 size: 16 residues. In germline, CDR1 is SGHVS, CDR2 FQNEAQ. In DNA, the CDR3 is TGTGCCAGCAGGTCGGTGGGCCCCCGGTTGTCAGATACGCAGTATTTT. Protein product: CASRSVGPRLSDTQYF.

This clone was seen ten or more times. V and J are TRBV5-1 and TRBJ2-7; 11 nucleotides match TRBD1. The CDR3 loop spans 16 amino acids. Germline V CDR1 and CDR2: SGHRS, YFSETQ. The V and J ends lost 5 bases and 0 bases, in that order; junction bases with no gene match: 7. In nucleotides, the CDR3 is TGCGCCAGCAGTTGGACAGGGGGCCTTAGCTCCTACGAGCAGTACTTC. Protein product: CASSWTGGLSSYEQYF.

The gene calls are TRBV27 and TRBJ2-2; a weak D match, TRBD1 (5 bases). The ends were cut back, 6 bases at V and 0 bases at J, with 14 bases in the middle. The CDR3 has 16 residues. Germline V gene lookup returns CDR1 MNHEY and CDR2 SMNVEV (reference sequence). The CDR3 DNA reads as TGTGCCAGCAGAGGGGTCTATCTAGCGAACACCGGGGAGCTGTTTTTT. As protein: CASRGVYLANTGELFF.

The rearrangement joins TRBV15 to TRBJ1-5; tentatively, D is TRBD1 (5 bases). V was cut by 0 bases and J by 7 bases, with 13 bases left in between. The V gene's germline CDR1 is LNHNV and CDR2 YYDKDF (reference sequence). This CDR3 region has 15 residues. CDR3 loop: CATSRDAGRVQPQHF. The CDR3 DNA follows: TGTGCCACCAGCAGAGATGCGGGCAGGGTCCAGCCCCAGCATTTT.

This clone is a singleton in its sample. The rearrangement links TRBV2 to TRBJ2-7; D gene unclear. The length of the CDR3 is 15 residues. V lost 2 bases and J lost 3, with 14 bases in between. Germline-derived CDR1 and CDR2 are SNHLY and FYNNEI. The CDR3 loop reads CASSELLGKFYEQYF. Here the CDR3 DNA reads TGTGCCAGCAGTGAACTCTTGGGGAAATTCTACGAGCAGTACTTC.

This clone occurred once. CDR3 sequence reads: CASSLNGRYGGEQYF. In DNA form, the CDR3 reads TGTGCCAGCAGCTTAAATGGGAGGTATGGGGGCGAGCAGTACTTC. The J gene is TRBJ2-7, the V gene TRBV11-1; maybe TRBD2 (6 bases). Germline V gene data show CDR1 as SGHAT and CDR2 as FQDESV (reference sequence). Trimming removed 2 bases at V and 6 bases at J, with 17 bases between. This CDR3 is built from 15 residues.

V gene TRBV2 combines with J gene TRBJ1-5; weak D call: TRBD1 (5 bases). Germline assignment: CDR1 SNHLY and CDR2 FYNNEI. Trimming removed 4 bases from V and 4 bases from J, with 11 bases in between. The CDR3 sequence is 14 residues long. The CDR3 protein is CASSVDTGNQPQHF. CDR3 in DNA: TGTGCCAGCAGTGTGGACACGGGGAATCAGCCCCAGCATTTT.

The chain uses TRBV11-3 and TRBJ2-3, with D unclear. CDR1 is SGHNT, CDR2 YENEEA, per germline. This CDR3 region has 13 residues. Trimming shortened V by 1 base and J by 6 bases, and 8 bases separated the two germline ends. As DNA, the CDR3 is TGTGCCAGCAGCTTAGGCCCGTCGGATACGCAGTATTTT. Protein: CASSLGPSDTQYF.

This chain uses TRBV5-1 with TRBJ2-3; TRBD1 aligns across 8 bases. The V segment lost 2 bases and the J segment 0 bases; nucleotides outside the gene matches: 11. Per germline, CDR1 SGHRS and CDR2 YFSETQ. CDR3 size: 18 residues. CDR3 residues: CASSLGQGSGTSTDTQYF. The CDR3 DNA follows: TGCGCCAGCAGCTTAGGACAGGGTAGCGGTACTAGCACAGATACGCAGTATTTT.

V and J are TRBV2 and TRBJ2-7; 7 bases are a match to TRBD1. J gave up 0 bases and V 3 bases, and 2 bases lay outside the gene matches. Germline V lookup: CDR1 SNHLY, CDR2 FYNNEI. The CDR3 is made up of 14 amino acids. The CDR3 coding sequence is TGTGCCAGCAGTGAGGACAGGAGCTCCTACGAGCAGTACTTC. Translated: CASSEDRSSYEQYF.

The chain couples TRBV29-1 to TRBJ2-1; D is perhaps TRBD1 (5 bases). The CDR3 contains 12 residues. CDR1 and CDR2 from the germline V gene are SQVTM and ANQGSEA. Trimming stripped 2 bases from V and 10 bases from J, with 12 bases between. CDR3 DNA: TGCAGCGTTGAACTTCACCAGGGAGAGCAGTTCTTC. Its protein product is CSVELHQGEQFF.

The rearrangement joins TRBV6-6 to TRBJ2-4; 10 nucleotides match TRBD2. Germline V lookup: CDR1 MNHNY, CDR2 SVGAGI (reference sequence). V lost 2 bases to trimming and J lost 3 bases; unmatched junction nucleotides: 1. The CDR3 contains 15 residues. The CDR3 nucleotides read TGTGCCAGCAGTTACCCTAGCGGGGGCAAAAACATTCAGTACTTC. It translates to CASSYPSGGKNIQYF.

The gene calls are TRBV27 and TRBJ1-4, with no clear D. The CDR3 spans 16 residues. The germline V and J ends were trimmed by 2 bases and 7 bases, with 17 bases remaining between them. Germline-derived CDR1 and CDR2 are MNHEY and SMNVEV (reference sequence). The CDR3 loop is CASSLGSAPRGEKLFF. The DNA of the CDR3 is TGTGCCAGCAGTTTAGGGTCGGCACCTCGAGGTGAAAAACTGTTTTTT.

V is TRBV5-1 and J is TRBJ2-5, with D possibly called TRBD1 or TRBD2 (6 bases each). The V gene lost 5 bases and the J gene lost 1 base, with 15 bases spanning the gap. Per germline, CDR1 SGHRS and CDR2 YFSETQ. The CDR3 has 15 residues. The DNA of the CDR3 is TGCGCCAGCAGTGGGGGGCGCCGGGGCCAAGAGACCCAGTACTTC. Amino acid sequence: CASSGGRRGQETQYF.